This T cell receptor beta chain came from a study of PD-1 blockade in classical Hodgkin lymphoma. This CDR3 is built from 15 residues. Trimming stripped 1 base from V and 4 bases from J, with 11 bases between. Germline V gene data show CDR1 as LNHNV and CDR2 as YYDKDF (reference sequence). Brentuximab vedotin exposure varied, and every patient relapsed after autologous stem cell transplantation. Repertoires were generated with immunoSEQ multiplex PCR, while TCRdb's copy carries only in-frame clones and drops some. The table has roughly 16,000 clones, about 80% seen once. This clone came up a few times. Its antigen is not identified. Study findings and constraints: Reported baseline diversity: healthy donors highest, relapsed/refractory patients lowest.

This TCR derives from a human donor with classical Hodgkin lymphoma. The rearrangement joins TRBV15 to TRBJ1-3; weak D call: TRBD1 (5 bases). The source material was peripheral blood mononuclear cells (PBMCs), sampled before the second cycle of nivolumab. This chain's CDR3 is CATSRVRDPGNTIYF. CDR3 bases: TGTGCCACCAGCAGAGTCAGGGATCCAGGAAACACCATATATTTT.